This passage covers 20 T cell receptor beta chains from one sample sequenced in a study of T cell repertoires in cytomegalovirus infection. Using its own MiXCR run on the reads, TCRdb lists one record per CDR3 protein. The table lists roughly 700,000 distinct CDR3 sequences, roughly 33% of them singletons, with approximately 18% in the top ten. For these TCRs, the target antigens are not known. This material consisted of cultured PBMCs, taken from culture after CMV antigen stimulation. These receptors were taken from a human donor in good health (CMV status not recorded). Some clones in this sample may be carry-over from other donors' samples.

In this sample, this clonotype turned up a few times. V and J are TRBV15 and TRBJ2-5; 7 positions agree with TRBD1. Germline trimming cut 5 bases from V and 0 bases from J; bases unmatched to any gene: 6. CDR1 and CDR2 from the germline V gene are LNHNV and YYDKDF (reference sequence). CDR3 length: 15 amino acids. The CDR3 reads CATSSQQGYQETQYF. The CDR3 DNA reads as TGTGCCACCAGCTCCCAACAGGGGTACCAAGAGACCCAGTACTTC.

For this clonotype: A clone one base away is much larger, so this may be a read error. The CDR3 sequence: CASSLGLGPYEQYF. As DNA, the CDR3 is TGTGCCAGCAGTTTAGGGTTGGGCCCCTACGAGCAGTACTTC. The chain employs TRBV12-3 or TRBV12-4 and TRBJ2-7; D gene uncertain. Deletions cut 1 base from V and 2 bases from J, with 9 bases between. CDR3 length: 14 amino acids.

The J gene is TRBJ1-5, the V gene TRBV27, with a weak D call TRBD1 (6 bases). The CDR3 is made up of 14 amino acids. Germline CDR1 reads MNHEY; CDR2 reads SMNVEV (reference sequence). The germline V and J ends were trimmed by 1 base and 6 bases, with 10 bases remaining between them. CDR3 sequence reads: CASSLLGAFQPQHF. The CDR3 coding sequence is TGTGCCAGCAGTTTATTGGGGGCCTTTCAGCCCCAGCATTTT.

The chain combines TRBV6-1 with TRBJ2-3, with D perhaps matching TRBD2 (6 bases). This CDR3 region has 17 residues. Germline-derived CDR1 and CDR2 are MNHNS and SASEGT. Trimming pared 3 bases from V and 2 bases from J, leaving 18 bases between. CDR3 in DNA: TGTGCCAGCAGTGATTCTGGATGGGGACTCAACACAGATACGCAGTATTTT. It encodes CASSDSGWGLNTDTQYF.

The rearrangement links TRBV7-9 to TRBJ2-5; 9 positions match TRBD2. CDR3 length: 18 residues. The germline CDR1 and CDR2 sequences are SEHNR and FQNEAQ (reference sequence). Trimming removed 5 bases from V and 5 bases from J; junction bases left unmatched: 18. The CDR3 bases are TGTGCCAGCAGCGCACAGACTCCTCAGGGACTAGCACGGGAGACCCAGTACTTC. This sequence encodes CASSAQTPQGLARETQYF. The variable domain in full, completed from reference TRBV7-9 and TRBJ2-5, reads DTGVSQNPRHKITKRGQNVTFRCDPISEHNRLYWYRQTLGQGPEFLTYFQNEAQLEKSRLLSDRFSAERPKGSFSTLEIQRTEQGDSAMYLCASSAQTPQGLARETQYFGPGTRLLVL.

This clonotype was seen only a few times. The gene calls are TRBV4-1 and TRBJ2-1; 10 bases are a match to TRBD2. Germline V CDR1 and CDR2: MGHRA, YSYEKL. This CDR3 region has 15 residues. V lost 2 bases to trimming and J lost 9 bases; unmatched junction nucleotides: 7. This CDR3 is CASSQPGLAGAEQFF. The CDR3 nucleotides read TGCGCCAGCAGCCAACCCGGGCTAGCGGGGGCTGAGCAGTTCTTC.

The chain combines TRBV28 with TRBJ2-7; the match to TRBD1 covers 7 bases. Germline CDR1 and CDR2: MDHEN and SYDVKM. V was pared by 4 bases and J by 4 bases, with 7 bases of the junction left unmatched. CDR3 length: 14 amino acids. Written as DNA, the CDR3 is TGTGCCAGCAGTTCCCAGGGGGTGGGGTACGAGCAGTACTTC. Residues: CASSSQGVGYEQYF.

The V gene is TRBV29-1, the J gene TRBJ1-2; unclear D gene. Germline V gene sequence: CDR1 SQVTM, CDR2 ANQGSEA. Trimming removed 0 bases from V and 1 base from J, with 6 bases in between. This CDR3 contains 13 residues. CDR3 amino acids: CSVEDQINYGYTF. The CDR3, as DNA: TGCAGCGTTGAAGACCAGATTAACTATGGCTACACCTTC.

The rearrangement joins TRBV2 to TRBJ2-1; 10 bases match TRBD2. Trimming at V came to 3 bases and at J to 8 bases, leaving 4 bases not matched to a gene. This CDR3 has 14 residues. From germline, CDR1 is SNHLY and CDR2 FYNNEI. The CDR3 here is CASSDLAGVDEQFF. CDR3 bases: TGTGCCAGCAGTGACCTAGCGGGAGTGGATGAGCAGTTCTTC.

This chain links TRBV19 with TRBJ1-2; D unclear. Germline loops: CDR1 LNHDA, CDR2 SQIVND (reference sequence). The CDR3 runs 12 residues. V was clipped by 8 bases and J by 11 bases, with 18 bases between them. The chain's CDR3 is CASHIGGGRYTF. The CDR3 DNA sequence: TGTGCCAGTCACATCGGTGGCGGGAGATACACCTTC.

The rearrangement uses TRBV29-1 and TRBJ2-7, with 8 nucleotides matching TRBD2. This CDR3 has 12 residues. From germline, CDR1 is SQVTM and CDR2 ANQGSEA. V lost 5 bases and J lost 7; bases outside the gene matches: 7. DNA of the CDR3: TGCAGCGTTCTCGGCGGGGGGAGGGAGCAGTACTTC. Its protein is CSVLGGGREQYF.

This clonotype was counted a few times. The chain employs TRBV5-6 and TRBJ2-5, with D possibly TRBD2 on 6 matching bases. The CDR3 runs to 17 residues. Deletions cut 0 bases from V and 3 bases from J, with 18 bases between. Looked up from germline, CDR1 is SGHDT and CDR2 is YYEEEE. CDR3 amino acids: CASSLVGGALLEETQYF. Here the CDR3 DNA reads TGTGCCAGCAGCTTGGTCGGGGGAGCGCTTTTGGAAGAGACCCAGTACTTC.

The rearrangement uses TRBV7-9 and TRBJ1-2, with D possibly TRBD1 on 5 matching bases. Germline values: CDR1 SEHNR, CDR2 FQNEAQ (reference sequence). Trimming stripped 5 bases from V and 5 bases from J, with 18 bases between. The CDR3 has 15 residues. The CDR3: CASSPPGEVKYGYTF. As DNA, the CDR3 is TGTGCCAGCAGCCCGCCGGGGGAGGTTAAATATGGCTACACCTTC.

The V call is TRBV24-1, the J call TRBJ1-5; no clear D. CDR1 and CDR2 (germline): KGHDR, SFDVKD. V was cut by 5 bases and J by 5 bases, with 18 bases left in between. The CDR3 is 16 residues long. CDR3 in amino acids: CATSAYHSVGDQPQHF. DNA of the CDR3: TGTGCCACCAGTGCCTATCACTCGGTCGGGGATCAGCCCCAGCATTTT.

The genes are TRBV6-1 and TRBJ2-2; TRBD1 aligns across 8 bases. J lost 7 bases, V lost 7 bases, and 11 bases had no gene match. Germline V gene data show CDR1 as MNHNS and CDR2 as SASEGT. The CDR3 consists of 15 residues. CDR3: CASTAGRGLLGELFF. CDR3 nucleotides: TGTGCCAGCACTGCTGGCAGGGGGCTTCTCGGGGAGCTGTTTTTT.

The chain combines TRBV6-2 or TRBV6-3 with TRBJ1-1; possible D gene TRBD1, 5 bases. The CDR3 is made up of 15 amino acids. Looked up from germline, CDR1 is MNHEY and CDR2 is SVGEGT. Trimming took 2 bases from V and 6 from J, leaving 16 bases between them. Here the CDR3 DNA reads TGTGCCAGCAGTTACAACCCCGGACACAAGGCTGAAGCTTTCTTT. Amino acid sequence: CASSYNPGHKAEAFF.

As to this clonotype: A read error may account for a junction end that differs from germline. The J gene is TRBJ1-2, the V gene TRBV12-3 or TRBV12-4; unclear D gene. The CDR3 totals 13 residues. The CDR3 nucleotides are TGTGCCAGCAATTTAGGCAGCGGGTATGGCTACACCTTC. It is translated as CASNLGSGYGYTF.

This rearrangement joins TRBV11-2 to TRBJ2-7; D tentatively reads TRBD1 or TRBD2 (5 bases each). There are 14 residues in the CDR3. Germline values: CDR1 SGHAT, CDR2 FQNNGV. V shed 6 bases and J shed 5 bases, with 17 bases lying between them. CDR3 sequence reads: CASSNPLGTDEQYF. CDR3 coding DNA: TGTGCCAGCAGTAATCCCCTGGGGACCGACGAGCAGTACTTC.

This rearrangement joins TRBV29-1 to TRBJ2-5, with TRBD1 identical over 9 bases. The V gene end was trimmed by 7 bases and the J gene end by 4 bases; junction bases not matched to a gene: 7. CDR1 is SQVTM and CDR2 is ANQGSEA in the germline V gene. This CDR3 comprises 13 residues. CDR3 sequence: CSGRGTGRETQYF. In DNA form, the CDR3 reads TGCAGCGGACGCGGGACAGGGCGAGAGACCCAGTACTTC.

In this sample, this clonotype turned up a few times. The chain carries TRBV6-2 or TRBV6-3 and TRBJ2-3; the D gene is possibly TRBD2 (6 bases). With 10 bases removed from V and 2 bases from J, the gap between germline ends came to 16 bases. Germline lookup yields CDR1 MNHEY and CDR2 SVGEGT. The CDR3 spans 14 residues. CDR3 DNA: TGTGCCACGGAGGGTAGGAGGTTCACAGATACGCAGTATTTT. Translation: CATEGRRFTDTQYF.